The source of this T cell receptor (beta chain) is a study of T-cell reconstitution after alpha-beta-depleted transplantation in children. Preparation of the TCRbeta library used unique molecular identifiers. One entry per CDR3 protein results from TCRdb running MiXCR on the PCR reads. This table holds approximately 350,000 distinct CDR3 sequences, about 9.4% found once. The CDR3 sequence is 12 residues long. Germline assignment: CDR1 DFQATT and CDR2 SNEGSKA (reference sequence). V dropped 3 bases and J dropped 6; count of bases not matched to a gene: 1. In its sample, this clonotype was seen a few times.

The chain couples TRBV20-1 to TRBJ2-1, with 8 nucleotides matching TRBD2. This receptor was taken from a human donor who donated a stem cell graft to a child with acute lymphoblastic leukemia. This specimen consisted of PBMCs from the stem cell graft donor, obtained from the stem cell graft. For the CDR3, the DNA is TGCAGTGCTAGGCGGGAGGTCAATGAGCAGTTCTTC. The encoded protein is CSARREVNEQFF.